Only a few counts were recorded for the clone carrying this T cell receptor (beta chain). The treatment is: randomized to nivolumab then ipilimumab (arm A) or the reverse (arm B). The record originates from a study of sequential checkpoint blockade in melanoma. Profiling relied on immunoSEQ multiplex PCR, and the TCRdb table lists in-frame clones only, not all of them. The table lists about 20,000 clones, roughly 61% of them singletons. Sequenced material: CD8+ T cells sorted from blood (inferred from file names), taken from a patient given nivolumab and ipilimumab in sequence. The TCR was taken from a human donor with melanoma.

The CDR3, as DNA: TGTGCCAGCAGTTATGGAACAGAGGAAGCTTTCTTT. It yields the protein CASSYGTEEAFF. The chain is built from TRBV6-5 and TRBJ1-1; D is unresolved. The CDR3 is made up of 12 amino acids. Per the germline V gene, CDR1 is MNHEY and CDR2 is SVGAGI. Trimming stripped 3 bases from V and 8 bases from J, with 10 bases between.